This is a list of T cell receptor beta chains from one sample in a study of post-analysis software for immune sequencing data. TCRdb reprocessed the PCR reads via MiXCR and lists one record per CDR3 protein. The sample carries about half a million distinct CDR3 sequences, under 55% recorded once. The specimen sequenced was blood. These receptors all stem from a girl aged 10-17 years with multiple sclerosis. The CDR3 runs from the conserved cysteine through the conserved F or W.

V: TRBV30
J: TRBJ1-6
CDR3: CAWSSAQGNSPLHF

V: TRBV20-1
J: TRBJ2-3
CDR3: CSANSGRMTDTQYF

V: TRBV5-6
J: TRBJ2-3
CDR3: CASSLRRDREVTDTQYF

V: TRBV7-9
J: TRBJ1-2
CDR3: CASSLVPQPTNYGYTF

V: TRBV12-3/TRBV12-4
J: TRBJ2-7
CDR3: CASSLPTQGYEQYF

V: TRBV4-1
J: TRBJ2-3
CDR3: CASSQASGRVPDTQYF

V: TRBV29-1
J: TRBJ1-2
CDR3: CSVDWGDYGYTF

V: TRBV20-1
J: TRBJ2-1
CDR3: CSARQQGSSYNEQFF

V: TRBV5-1
J: TRBJ2-1
CDR3: CASSLVGLVGYNEQFF

V: TRBV3-1
J: TRBJ1-4
CDR3: CTSRSKEGEKLFF

V: TRBV20-1
J: TRBJ2-1
CDR3: CSANPNGGAGNEQFF

V: TRBV5-6
J: TRBJ2-1
CDR3: CASSPGTGAGQIYNEQFF

V: TRBV6-2/TRBV6-3
J: TRBJ2-1
CDR3: CASNPSEAYNEQFF

V: TRBV12-3/TRBV12-4
J: TRBJ1-1
CDR3: CASSLKGYTEAFF